Shown below are 16 T cell receptor beta chains from a single sample sequenced in a study of T-cell reconstitution after alpha-beta-depleted transplantation in children. A TCRbeta library incorporating unique molecular identifiers was prepared. TCRdb ran MiXCR on the PCR reads and lists one entry per CDR3 protein. The sample gives approximately 510,000 distinct CDR3 sequences, around 18% of which show up once; 2.5% to 4% is in the top ten. The sample in question was PBMCs from the stem cell graft donor, obtained from the stem cell graft. The receptors originated from a human donor who donated a stem cell graft to a child with acute lymphoblastic leukemia.

CDR3 bases: TGCGCCAGCAGCTCGTCGCAGGGTCGGAATGAGCAGTTCTTC. It codes for CASSSSQGRNEQFF. V is TRBV5-1 and J is TRBJ2-1, with a tentative D call TRBD1 (5 bases). The CDR3 consists of 14 residues. V was pared by 3 bases and J by 7 bases, with 14 bases between. Germline V gene sequence: CDR1 SGHRS, CDR2 YFSETQ.

This clonotype was detected a few times. This chain links TRBV19 with TRBJ2-3; unclear D gene. CDR1 is LNHDA, CDR2 SQIVND, per germline (reference sequence). The V gene lost 5 bases and the J gene lost 8 bases, with 17 bases spanning the gap. The CDR3 loop spans 14 amino acids. The CDR3 DNA reads TGTGCCAGTAGTCTCACTCCGACCTGGGGTACGCAGTATTTT. Translating gives CASSLTPTWGTQYF.

The sample holds a few counts of this clonotype. The chain is built from TRBV12-3 or TRBV12-4 and TRBJ1-2; D remains unclear. The CDR3 spans 14 residues. Trimming removed 3 bases at V and 8 bases at J, with 16 bases between. CDR3 sequence (DNA): TGTGCCAGCAGTTTTGGTGGGCGGACCCAGGGCTACACCTTC. This codes for CASSFGGRTQGYTF.

This clonotype was seen more than once but under ten times. V usage is TRBV5-5 and J usage is TRBJ2-1, with D possibly called TRBD1 or TRBD2 (5 bases each). The CDR3 runs to 16 residues. The V gene's germline CDR1 is SGHKS and CDR2 YYEKEE (reference sequence). Trimming removed 1 base at V and 5 bases at J, with 16 bases between. The CDR3 nucleotides read TGTGCCAGCAGCTTGATTCCGGGGACGGGGAACAATGAGCAGTTCTTC. Protein: CASSLIPGTGNNEQFF.

The gene calls are TRBV5-1 and TRBJ2-3, with D tentatively TRBD2 (5 bases). V was cut by 0 bases and J by 4 bases, with 9 bases left in between. Germline CDR1 is SGHRS and CDR2 is YFSETQ. CDR3 length: 14 residues. The CDR3 DNA sequence: TGCGCCAGCAGCTTGGTGGCGGGCTCAGATACGCAGTATTTT. It translates to CASSLVAGSDTQYF.

The chain employs TRBV20-1 and TRBJ2-7, with 8 bases lining up with TRBD2. CDR1 and CDR2 from the germline V gene are DFQATT and SNEGSKA (reference sequence). Germline trimming cut 6 bases from V and 0 bases from J; bases unmatched to any gene: 10. This CDR3 is built from 15 residues. Here the CDR3 reads CSAPTSGLSSYEQYF. CDR3 in DNA: TGCAGTGCACCAACTAGCGGCCTTAGCTCCTACGAGCAGTACTTC.

V gene TRBV5-1 combines with J gene TRBJ2-1; D unclear. Germline loops: CDR1 SGHRS, CDR2 YFSETQ. The germline V and J ends were trimmed by 4 bases and 2 bases, with 19 bases remaining between them. This CDR3 spans 17 amino acids. Here the CDR3 reads CASSERLRSSPYNEQFF. DNA of the CDR3: TGCGCCAGCAGCGAACGCCTCAGGAGTAGTCCCTACAATGAGCAGTTCTTC.

The rearrangement links TRBV20-1 to TRBJ2-2; 11 bases match TRBD2. V dropped 0 bases and J dropped 7; count of bases not matched to a gene: 7. Germline lookup yields CDR1 DFQATT and CDR2 SNEGSKA (reference sequence). The CDR3 totals 16 residues. CDR3 amino acids: CSAREELAGDHGELFF. The CDR3 DNA is TGCAGTGCTAGAGAGGAACTAGCGGGAGACCACGGGGAGCTGTTTTTT.

V and J are TRBV6-2 or TRBV6-3 and TRBJ2-1; D gene uncertain. Germline assignment: CDR1 MNHEY and CDR2 SVGEGT. This CDR3 is built from 14 residues. V gave up 2 bases and J gave up 9 bases, with 14 bases separating them. The CDR3 DNA follows: TGTGCCAGCAGTTACCCCGAAGGGCGAGTTGAGCAGTTCTTC. Protein: CASSYPEGRVEQFF.

The V gene is TRBV10-3, the J gene TRBJ1-6; D might be TRBD1 (6 bases). This CDR3 contains 15 residues. Trimming pared 2 bases from V and 5 bases from J, leaving 10 bases between. Germline loops: CDR1 ENHRY, CDR2 SYGVKD. CDR3 region: CAISEGQPHNSPLHF. CDR3 nucleotide sequence: TGTGCCATCAGTGAGGGACAGCCTCATAATTCACCCCTCCACTTT.

The rearrangement joins TRBV5-1 to TRBJ1-1; TRBD1 matches 7 bases. This CDR3 is 18 amino acids long. The V gene end was trimmed by 3 bases and the J gene end by 0 bases; junction bases not matched to a gene: 14. Germline loops: CDR1 SGHRS, CDR2 YFSETQ. The CDR3 reads CASSWGLGRRGLNTEAFF. In nucleotides, the CDR3 is TGCGCCAGCAGCTGGGGCCTCGGGAGAAGGGGGCTGAACACTGAAGCTTTCTTT.

This clonotype was observed a few times. The rearrangement joins TRBV7-3 to TRBJ2-7, with 9 positions matching TRBD2. Per germline, CDR1 SGHTA and CDR2 FQGTGA. CDR3 length: 14 residues. With V trimmed by 2 bases and J by 3 bases, 2 bases remained unmatched. The CDR3 nucleotides are TGTGCCAGCAGCTTAGCTAGCGGGAACTACGAGCAGTACTTC. The encoded protein is CASSLASGNYEQYF.

The sample holds a few counts of this clonotype. The gene calls are TRBV20-1 and TRBJ1-1; the match to TRBD1 covers 7 bases. The V gene end was trimmed by 5 bases and the J gene end by 1 base; junction bases not matched to a gene: 4. The CDR3 length is 13 residues. The germline V gene has CDR1 DFQATT and CDR2 SNEGSKA (reference sequence). The chain's CDR3 is CSAPRTGNTEAFF. In nucleotides, the CDR3 is TGCAGTGCTCCCCGGACAGGGAACACTGAAGCTTTCTTT.

This clonotype was seen a handful of times. V usage is TRBV18 and J usage is TRBJ1-2, with D hard to call. The germline V gene encodes CDR1 KGHSH and CDR2 LQKENI. CDR3 length: 14 residues. V lost 0 bases to trimming and J lost 2 bases, with 7 bases between them. The CDR3: CASSPPERNYGYTF. The CDR3 nucleotides are TGTGCCAGCTCACCACCGGAACGGAACTATGGCTACACCTTC.

The chain recombines TRBV2 with TRBJ2-5, with TRBD2 matching over 8 bases. Unmatched junction bases numbered 11, after V lost 0 bases and J lost 2 bases. Germline values: CDR1 SNHLY, CDR2 FYNNEI. The CDR3 length is 18 residues. This CDR3 reads CASSEALRQVAGQETQYF. The CDR3 DNA reads as TGTGCCAGCAGTGAAGCGCTTCGACAGGTAGCGGGACAAGAGACCCAGTACTTC.

The chain employs TRBV12-3 or TRBV12-4 and TRBJ2-5; the D gene is possibly TRBD1 (6 bases). CDR3 length equals 12 residues. V was cut by 5 bases and J by 5 bases, with 9 bases left in between. CDR3 nucleotide sequence: TGTGCCAGCAGTCACACAGGGGAGACCCAGTACTTC. Translated: CASSHTGETQYF.